This T cell receptor beta chain was documented in a study of metastatic and nonmetastatic thyroid tumors (dated by TCRdb to 2018 to 2020). As for the study more broadly: The researchers compared repertoires between peripheral blood samples and tumor or nodule tissue samples from patients with malignant or benign thyroid disease.

This clone was picked up one time. Its antigen is not yet known. Base quality data are lacking; no much larger clone is found one base away. A solitary read yields weak support. No treatment had been received by any patient before thyroid surgery. The study retrospectively analysed patient clinical samples collected from the early 2010s to the late 2010s using T-cell receptor beta sequencing. The research as a whole found: TCR beta diversity was reported as significantly higher in malignant tumors than in benign nodules, in both blood and tumor samples.

The germline ends are 17 bases apart after V is trimmed by 6 bases and J by 5 bases. The CDR3, from cysteine to phenylalanine, totals 14 residues. CDR3 DNA is the only sequence kept; it has 42 bases, read in frame from the first base. According to the germline V gene (reference sequence), CDR1 reads DFQATT and CDR2 reads SNEGSKA. The library was made by PCR. TCRdb records Illumina HiSeq 4000 as the sequencer. High-throughput sequencing was used to profile the TCR beta-chain CDR3 region of every patient. The authors' pipeline ran thus. Drawing on CDR3 differences between clinicopathological groups, the researchers built a classifier meant to tell apart patients with distant-metastatic papillary thyroid cancer. The Shannon index was used to measure repertoire diversity, and the Morisita-Horn index was used to measure how similar tumor and blood repertoires were. The public reads were reanalyzed by TCRdb: fastp trimming at Q25, MiXCR alignment, in-frame beta chains only. The V and J calls were not made by the authors but by TCRdb's processing. This sample lists around 15,000 clones; around 21% were detected once. The ten largest make up just over 20% of the sample.

The V and J segments used are TRBV20-1 and TRBJ2-1, with a tentative D call of TRBD1 or TRBD2, each matching 5 bases. This sequence originates from a female donor with papillary thyroid cancer or a benign thyroid nodule (not recorded which). Some clones in this sample may be carry-over from other donors' samples. Sequencing was done on a sample of adjacent normal tissue. The nucleotides are TGCAGTGCCACCCGGGGCCAAGCCCACAATGAGCAGTTCTTC. Translated, this is CSATRGQAHNEQFF.